Shown below are 14 T cell receptor beta chains from a single sample sequenced in a study of shared clonotypes between healthy human individuals. Libraries were prepared by immunoSEQ multiplex PCR; TCRdb keeps only in-frame clonotypes and omits some of them. In the table there are 1 million to 1.2 million clones, roughly 80% of which are singletons. The material sequenced was memory CD4+ T cells from PBMCs. Subset described: CD45RA-negative fraction. These receptors were taken from a man in his late teens or twenties in good health. Some clones in this sample may be carry-over from other donors' samples.

Concerning this clone: It is likely a read error: a sequence one base away is far more abundant. The sample carries other DNA sequences with the same CDR3. This rearrangement joins TRBV4-1 to TRBJ1-4; weak D call: TRBD1 (5 bases). CDR1 and CDR2 from the germline V gene are MGHRA and YSYEKL. V was clipped by 3 bases and J by 7 bases, with 15 bases between them. There are 15 residues in the CDR3. The CDR3 region is CASSQLGTGSEKLFF. CDR3 nucleotides: TGCGCCAGCAGCCAGCTTGGGACGGGGAGTGAAAAACTGTTTTTT.

This clone appeared a few times. This sequence joins TRBV19 and TRBJ2-1, with 7 bases aligning to TRBD1. Germline V gives CDR1 LNHDA, CDR2 SQIVND (reference sequence). Trimming took 6 bases from V and 3 from J; bases not matched to a gene: 2. The CDR3 is 13 residues long. The CDR3 is CASSRGIYNEQFF. CDR3 DNA sequence: TGTGCCAGTAGCAGGGGGATCTACAATGAGCAGTTCTTC.

This clone was recorded only once. This chain joins TRBV13 and TRBJ1-2; 8 bases are a match to TRBD1. Germline CDR1 reads PRHDT; CDR2 reads FYEKMQ (reference sequence). This CDR3 has 15 residues. With V trimmed by 9 bases and J by 0 bases, 9 bases remained unmatched. This CDR3 is CASYRGGTPNYGYTF. The CDR3 region has the DNA TGTGCCAGTTACAGGGGGGGAACACCTAACTATGGCTACACCTTC.

The chain couples TRBV4-3 to TRBJ2-7; 7 nucleotides line up with TRBD2. V shed 2 bases and J 3 bases; nucleotides not matched to a gene: 10. The CDR3 has 16 amino acids. Germline CDR1 is LGHNA and CDR2 is YSLEER. The CDR3 here is CASSQRFAGDNYEQYF. In nucleotides, the CDR3 is TGCGCCAGCAGCCAAAGGTTCGCGGGAGACAACTACGAGCAGTACTTC.

In regard to this clone: Other DNA sequences in this sample translate to the same CDR3. This chain uses TRBV28 with TRBJ2-7; no definite D call. The germline gives CDR1 MDHEN, CDR2 SYDVKM. Trimming pared 5 bases from V and 4 bases from J, leaving 6 bases between. This CDR3 has 11 residues. The CDR3 nucleotides read TGTGCCAGCAGTAGTGTATACGAGCAGTACTTC. Its translation is CASSSVYEQYF.

The chain carries TRBV12-5 and TRBJ2-1; 8 nucleotides agree with TRBD2. Looked up from germline, CDR1 is LGHNT and CDR2 is FRNRAP. This CDR3 region has 15 residues. The J segment lost 5 bases and the V segment lost 7 bases, leaving 10 bases of the junction unmatched. CDR3 nucleotides: TGTGCTAGTGTTTCCAGCGGGAGACAAAACAATGAGCAGTTCTTC. Encoded protein: CASVSSGRQNNEQFF.

CDR3 loop: CASSRGTASGGNEQYF. CDR3 bases: TGCGCCAGCAGCAGAGGGACAGCCAGCGGGGGGAACGAGCAGTACTTC. This chain connects TRBV5-1 to TRBJ2-7, with 9 bases identical to TRBD2. The CDR3 contains 16 residues. From germline, CDR1 is SGHRS and CDR2 YFSETQ. V shed 4 bases, J shed 5 bases, and the junction held 13 bases outside the gene matches.

This chain joins TRBV5-1 and TRBJ2-5; possibly TRBD1 for D (6 bases). The V and J ends lost 4 bases and 2 bases respectively, with 15 bases between them. The CDR3 runs 15 residues. CDR1 is SGHRS, CDR2 YFSETQ, per germline. CDR3 sequence reads: CASSHGQTLQETQYF. The DNA of the CDR3 is TGCGCCAGCAGCCATGGACAGACCTTACAAGAGACCCAGTACTTC.

The chain uses TRBV19 and TRBJ1-5, with D possibly TRBD1 on 6 matching bases. Deletions cut 4 bases from V and 7 bases from J, with 14 bases between. This CDR3 is built from 14 residues. CDR1 and CDR2 from the germline V gene are LNHDA and SQIVND (reference sequence). The CDR3, as DNA: TGTGCCAGTAGTACTCAGGGGAACGTACAGCCCCAGCATTTT. Residues: CASSTQGNVQPQHF. The whole variable domain, filled in from reference TRBV19 and TRBJ1-5, reads DGGITQSPKYLFRKEGQNVTLSCEQNLNHDAMYWYRQDPGQGLRLIYYSQIVNDFQKGDIAEGYSVSREKKESFPLTVTSAQKNPTAFYLCASSTQGNVQPQHFGDGTRLSIL.

The chain has TRBV6-1 and TRBJ2-1; D call uncertain. The V end lost 5 bases, the J end lost 7 bases, and 6 bases lay between the germline ends. This CDR3 contains 11 residues. In germline, CDR1 is MNHNS, CDR2 SASEGT. The CDR3 loop reads CASSQWNEQFF. CDR3 DNA sequence: TGTGCCAGCAGTCAATGGAATGAGCAGTTCTTC.

The chain combines TRBV5-1 with TRBJ2-6, with D unclear. The V end was cut by 1 base, the J end by 1 base, with 12 bases between. CDR3 length equals 17 residues. Per germline, CDR1 SGHRS and CDR2 YFSETQ. The DNA for the CDR3 is TGCGCCAGCAGCTTGACCAGCTCGGCTTCTGGGGCCAACGTCCTGACTTTC. Translated: CASSLTSSASGANVLTF.

This clone was seen just once. This chain connects TRBV9 to TRBJ1-4; no clear D. Trimming took off 2 bases at V and 11 bases at J, with 19 bases between the two ends. Per germline, CDR1 SGDLS and CDR2 YYNGEE. The CDR3 runs 15 residues. CDR3 nucleotide sequence: TGTGCCAGCAGCGTTCGTGGGAATTTCGAAGAGAAACTGTTTTTT. This gives the protein CASSVRGNFEEKLFF. Combining the CDR3 with reference TRBV9 and TRBJ1-4 gives the whole variable domain DSGVTQTPKHLITATGQRVTLRCSPRSGDLSVYWYQQSLDQGLQFLIQYYNGEERAKGNILERFSAQQFPDLHSELNLSSLELGDSALYFCASSVRGNFEEKLFFGSGTQLSVL.

This clone showed up just once. The V call is TRBV5-4, the J call TRBJ2-7; 8 nucleotides match TRBD1. The CDR3 extends over 15 amino acids. The germline V gene has CDR1 SGHNT and CDR2 YYREEE (reference sequence). J gave up 4 bases and V 3 bases, and 9 bases lay outside the gene matches. The CDR3 reads CASSSTGVQKYEQYF. The CDR3 DNA reads as TGTGCCAGCAGCTCGACAGGGGTCCAAAAATACGAGCAGTACTTC.

This clone was picked up a small number of times. This chain uses TRBV7-2 with TRBJ1-5; maybe TRBD1 (6 bases). Germline V lookup: CDR1 SGHTA, CDR2 FQGNSA. Trimming took off 5 bases at V and 4 bases at J, with 12 bases between the two ends. This CDR3 has 14 amino acids. The CDR3: CASSLYRDNQPQHF. The CDR3 DNA sequence: TGTGCCAGCAGCCTCTACAGGGATAATCAGCCCCAGCATTTT.